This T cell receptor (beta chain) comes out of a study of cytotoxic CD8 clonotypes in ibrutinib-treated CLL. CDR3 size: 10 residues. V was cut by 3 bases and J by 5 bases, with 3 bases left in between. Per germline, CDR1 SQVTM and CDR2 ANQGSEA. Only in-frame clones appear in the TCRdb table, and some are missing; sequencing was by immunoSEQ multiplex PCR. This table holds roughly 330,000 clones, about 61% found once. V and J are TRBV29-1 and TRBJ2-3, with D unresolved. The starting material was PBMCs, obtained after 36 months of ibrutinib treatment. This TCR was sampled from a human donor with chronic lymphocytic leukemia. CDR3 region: CSVEVDTQYF. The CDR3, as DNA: TGCAGCGTTGAGGTAGATACGCAGTATTTT.